The rows below give T cell receptor beta chains drawn from one sample of a study of EBV T-cell therapy then PD-1 blockade in nasopharyngeal carcinoma. Their antigen targets remain unknown. The assay was immunoSEQ multiplex PCR, and TCRdb's table has in-frame clones only and misses some. The sample comprises 17,000 or so clones, 65% to 85% of which are singletons, and 25% to 35% rests with the top ten. Specimen: CD8+ T cells from blood, collected at day 0 from a patient whose treatment included autologous EBV-specific T cells and nivolumab. These receptors came from a man aged 35 to 55 with nasopharyngeal carcinoma. Both conserved end residues are part of each CDR3. The D gene is left open where the match is weak. Size is omitted from some rows. Given values are once, few, many or a class for expanded clones.

TRBD1 NA TRBJ2-2 TRBV7-3 CASSSTGSSTGELFF TGTGCCAGCAGCTCGACAGGGTCTAGCACCGGGGAGCTGTTTTTT
TRBD2 NA TRBJ2-1 TRBV6-5 CASKRAGGWNEQFF TGTGCCAGCAAAAGAGCGGGGGGGTGGAATGAGCAGTTCTTC
TRBD2 few TRBJ2-3 TRBV7-9 CASSLSWGGSTDTQYF TGTGCCAGCAGCTTAAGTTGGGGGGGGAGCACAGATACGCAGTATTTT
NA NA TRBJ1-1 TRBV9 CASSVGGEAGTEAFF TGTGCCAGCAGCGTAGGGGGGGAAGCCGGGACTGAAGCTTTCTTT
NA NA TRBJ2-7 TRBV18 CASSPPTGRVPLEQYF TGTGCCAGCTCACCGCCTACAGGGAGGGTCCCCCTGGAGCAGTACTTC
NA NA TRBJ1-6 TRBV5-4 CASSFSSDSPLHF TGTGCCAGCAGTTTCTCCTCGGATTCACCCCTCCACTTT
TRBD1 NA TRBJ1-1 TRBV5-4 CASSRDGDRGVNTEAFF TGTGCCAGCAGCCGGGATGGTGACAGGGGAGTTAACACTGAAGCTTTCTTT
TRBD1 NA TRBJ1-1 TRBV6-2/TRBV6-3 CASSYSQEGGSAFF TGTGCCAGCAGTTACTCTCAGGAAGGGGGCTCGGCTTTCTTT
TRBD1 NA TRBJ2-1 TRBV19 CASSVRDRGHSYNEQFF TGTGCCAGTAGTGTCCGGGACAGGGGGCATTCCTACAATGAGCAGTTCTTC
TRBD2 NA TRBJ2-7 TRBV2 CASSASGGHEQYF TGTGCCAGCAGTGCTAGCGGGGGTCACGAGCAGTACTTC
NA NA TRBJ1-2 TRBV5-6 CASSLGAGKHGYTF TGTGCCAGCAGCTTGGGGGCAGGAAAGCATGGCTACACCTTC
NA NA TRBJ1-2 TRBV6-5 CASSYGTRTGGYTF TGTGCCAGCAGTTACGGGACACGGACGGGAGGCTACACCTTC
NA NA TRBJ2-4 TRBV7-9 CASSYPIGLAKNIQYF TGTGCCAGCAGCTACCCCATTGGTCTAGCCAAAAACATTCAGTACTTC
NA NA TRBJ2-7 TRBV23-1 CASSQTLYF TGCGCCAGCAGTCAAACACTCTACTTC
NA NA TRBJ2-2 TRBV5-4 CASSPLGHANTGELFF TGTGCCAGCAGCCCTCTCGGACACGCGAACACCGGGGAGCTGTTTTTT
NA once TRBJ2-3 TRBV2 CASSEFNTQYF TGTGCCAGCAGTGAATTCAATACGCAGTATTTT
NA NA TRBJ1-1 TRBV6-6 CASSRITREVNTEAFF TGTGCCAGCAGTCGAATAACACGAGAAGTGAACACTGAAGCTTTCTTT
NA NA TRBJ2-3 TRBV6-4 CASSDSGGRADTQYF TGTGCCAGCAGTGACTCGGGGGGACGGGCAGATACGCAGTATTTT
TRBD2 NA TRBJ2-1 TRBV9 CASSAGTSYNEQFF TGTGCCAGCAGCGCCGGGACTAGCTACAATGAGCAGTTCTTC
NA NA TRBJ1-5 TRBV27 CASSGGGQPQHF TGTGCCAGCAGCGGGGGCGGCCAGCCCCAGCATTTT
TRBD1 NA TRBJ2-7 TRBV3-1/TRBV3-2 CASSHLAGTELSYEQYF TGTGCCAGCAGCCACCTCGCCGGGACAGAGTTATCCTACGAGCAGTACTTC
NA once TRBJ2-1 TRBV4-1 CASSPDTDEQFF TGCGCCAGCAGCCCGGACACTGATGAGCAGTTCTTC
TRBD2 NA TRBJ2-5 TRBV19 CASSVTSGGQETQYF TGTGCCAGTAGTGTCACTAGCGGGGGCCAAGAGACCCAGTACTTC
NA NA TRBJ2-7 TRBV29-1 CSVDGESSYEQYF TGCAGCGTTGACGGGGAAAGCTCCTACGAGCAGTACTTC
TRBD1 NA TRBJ2-6 TRBV6-4 CASSGGQPSGANVLTF TGTGCCAGCAGTGGGGGACAGCCCTCTGGGGCCAACGTCCTGACTTTC
NA NA TRBJ1-4 TRBV27 CASSFRAWGEGDATNEKLFF TGTGCCAGCAGTTTTCGGGCTTGGGGGGAAGGGGATGCAACTAATGAAAAACTGTTTTTT
NA NA TRBJ2-5 TRBV5-6 CASSLNGGETQYF TGTGCCAGCAGCTTGAATGGGGGAGAGACCCAGTACTTC
TRBD2 NA TRBJ2-3 TRBV7-9 CASSFGLAGMKTDTQYF TGTGCCAGCAGCTTCGGACTAGCGGGGATGAAAACAGATACGCAGTATTTT
TRBD1 NA TRBJ1-2 TRBV4-2 CASTPTHRGDGYTF TGTGCCAGCACCCCAACTCACAGGGGAGATGGCTACACCTTC
TRBD2 NA TRBJ2-5 TRBV3-1/TRBV3-2 CASSQDRKRGGFETQYF TGTGCCAGCAGCCAAGATCGTAAGCGGGGGGGCTTCGAGACCCAGTACTTC
NA NA TRBJ2-2 TRBV7-9 CASSPGTGELFF TGTGCCAGCAGCCCCGGGACCGGGGAGCTGTTTTTT